Following are 21 T cell receptor beta chains from one sample sequenced in a study of beta chain features in type 1 diabetes. All of the isolated RNA was reverse transcribed, so expressed TCRB transcripts were sequenced. The repertoire was sequenced with immunoSEQ multiplex PCR; TCRdb's copy has only in-frame clones and lacks some. In the table there are about 320,000 clones, 14% of which are singletons. Sequencing was carried out using central memory CD4+ T cells from blood. The receptors come from a young man in good health.

This chain joins TRBV15 and TRBJ1-3; 7 bases are a match to TRBD1. The CDR3 contains 19 residues. V dropped 0 bases and J dropped 1; count of bases not matched to a gene: 12. Germline values: CDR1 LNHNV, CDR2 YYDKDF (reference sequence). Written as DNA, the CDR3 is TGTGCCACCAGCAGAGACTCAACAGGGGCTACAACTTCTGGAAACACCATATATTTT. Residues: CATSRDSTGATTSGNTIYF.

The chain recombines TRBV5-1 with TRBJ1-4; 7 nucleotides match TRBD1. The CDR3 loop spans 14 amino acids. Trimming at V came to 2 bases and at J to 8 bases, leaving 6 bases not matched to a gene. Germline V gives CDR1 SGHRS, CDR2 YFSETQ. CDR3 amino acids: CASSFADRREKLFF. The DNA of the CDR3 is TGCGCCAGCAGCTTTGCGGACAGGAGGGAAAAACTGTTTTTT.

This clone was seen more than once but under ten times. This chain connects TRBV27 to TRBJ2-5, with 8 bases identical to TRBD1. Germline V lookup: CDR1 MNHEY, CDR2 SMNVEV (reference sequence). The CDR3 runs 13 residues. J gave up 4 bases and V 6 bases, and 4 bases lay outside the gene matches. The CDR3 loop is CASSHRGRETQYF. As DNA, the CDR3 is TGTGCCAGCAGCCACAGGGGGAGAGAGACCCAGTACTTC.

The CDR3, as DNA: TGTGCCAGCAGCTTAGCGGGAGGGATAATTAGCACAGATACGCAGTATTTT. As protein: CASSLAGGIISTDTQYF. The rearrangement joins TRBV7-6 to TRBJ2-3; TRBD2 aligns across 7 bases. The CDR3 is 17 amino acids. Germline lookup yields CDR1 SGHVS and CDR2 FNYEAQ. J was trimmed by 0 bases and V by 0 bases; bases with no gene match: 6.

The V call is TRBV7-3, the J call TRBJ1-2; D is perhaps TRBD1 (6 bases). Germline V lookup: CDR1 SGHTA, CDR2 FQGTGA. V was clipped by 5 bases and J by 2 bases, with 12 bases between them. The CDR3 covers 14 residues. The CDR3 DNA reads TGTGCCAGCAGCCCGACAGGCGAAAACTATGGCTACACCTTC. As protein: CASSPTGENYGYTF.

About this clone: Additional DNA sequences in this sample encode the identical CDR3. This sequence joins TRBV10-3 and TRBJ2-2; D not certain. The CDR3 contains 15 residues. CDR1 and CDR2 from the germline V gene are ENHRY and SYGVKD. Trimming shortened V by 2 bases and J by 4 bases, and 11 bases separated the two germline ends. The CDR3: CAISEGRTPTGELFF. The DNA for the CDR3 is TGTGCCATCAGTGAGGGTCGTACGCCCACCGGGGAGCTGTTTTTT.

This sequence joins TRBV4-3 and TRBJ1-1, with 8 bases that match TRBD1. The junction had 5 bases not matched to a gene; V was cut back by 4 bases and J by 4 bases. CDR1 and CDR2 from the germline V gene are LGHNA and YSLEER. The CDR3 runs 14 residues. For the CDR3, the DNA is TGCGCCAGCAGCCGACTAACAGGGGGCACTGAAGCTTTCTTT. Residues: CASSRLTGGTEAFF.

This clone was found a few times. The chain couples TRBV7-3 to TRBJ1-2; no definite D call. Between the trimmed V and J ends, which lost 2 bases and 2 bases, there was a span of 6 bases. This CDR3 is 13 amino acids long. Germline-derived CDR1 and CDR2 are SGHTA and FQGTGA. The CDR3 DNA follows: TGTGCCAGCAGCTTAGATCAGAACTATGGCTACACCTTC. Translated, it gives CASSLDQNYGYTF.

This clone showed up just a few times. This sequence joins TRBV20-1 and TRBJ2-7, with D tentatively TRBD2 (5 bases). This CDR3 has 11 residues. Germline lookup yields CDR1 DFQATT and CDR2 SNEGSKA (reference sequence). CDR3 amino acids: CRTGLWYEQYV. Here the CDR3 DNA reads TGCAGAACGGGGTTGTGGTACGAGCAGTACGTC.

This CDR3 is CASGNGYGYTF. The CDR3 DNA sequence: TGTGCCAGTGGGAATGGCTATGGCTACACCTTC. The chain employs TRBV6-4 and TRBJ1-2; no reliable D call. V was cut by 9 bases and J by 4 bases, with 9 bases left in between. This CDR3 comprises 11 residues. CDR1 MRHNA and CDR2 SNTAGT come from the germline V gene.

The chain employs TRBV14 and TRBJ1-2; D is ambiguous. The CDR3 is 12 amino acids. Trimming cost V 0 bases and J 4 bases, with 3 bases left between them. Per germline, CDR1 SGHDN and CDR2 FVKESK. This chain's CDR3 is CASSQDIYGYTF. CDR3 sequence (DNA): TGTGCCAGCAGCCAAGATATCTATGGCTACACCTTC.

The chain combines TRBV7-3 with TRBJ2-3; 9 bases are a match to TRBD1. CDR1 SGHTA and CDR2 FQGTGA come from the germline V gene. CDR3 size: 15 residues. The trim removed 5 bases at V and 6 bases at J, leaving 9 bases unmatched. The CDR3 is CASSPGTGRSDTQYF. The CDR3, as DNA: TGTGCCAGCAGCCCGGGGACAGGGCGTTCGGATACGCAGTATTTT.

This clone appeared a few times. The chain combines TRBV11-3 with TRBJ2-1, with D unclear. Trimming shortened V by 0 bases and J by 8 bases, and 8 bases separated the two germline ends. Germline V gene data show CDR1 as SGHNT and CDR2 as YENEEA. The CDR3 sequence is 13 residues long. The CDR3 protein is CASSLESADEQFF. The CDR3 bases are TGTGCCAGCAGCTTAGAATCCGCTGATGAGCAGTTCTTC.

This clone was detected many times. V is TRBV2 and J is TRBJ2-3; 16 bases map to TRBD2. This CDR3 is built from 17 residues. Germline values: CDR1 SNHLY, CDR2 FYNNEI. V dropped 5 bases and J dropped 2; count of bases not matched to a gene: 4. CDR3 coding DNA: TGTGCCAGCAGTCCCGGGACTAGCGGGAGGGCCACAGATACGCAGTATTTT. Translation gives CASSPGTSGRATDTQYF.

This clone has at least ten counts. This chain connects TRBV30 to TRBJ2-2; no clear D gene. This CDR3 contains 14 residues. Between the trimmed V and J ends, which lost 4 bases and 3 bases, there was a span of 12 bases. Germline assignment: CDR1 GTSNPN and CDR2 SVGIG (reference sequence). The CDR3 is CAWTQRPDTGELFF. In nucleotides, the CDR3 is TGTGCCTGGACACAACGGCCCGACACCGGGGAGCTGTTTTTT.

V and J are TRBV7-2 and TRBJ2-7; D possibly uses TRBD1 or TRBD2 (6 bases each). This CDR3 spans 13 amino acids. Trimming pared 3 bases from V and 4 bases from J, leaving 10 bases between. Germline loops: CDR1 SGHTA, CDR2 FQGNSA. The CDR3: CASSFRGGYEQYF. The CDR3 DNA reads as TGTGCCAGCAGCTTCAGGGGAGGATACGAGCAGTACTTC.

This clone was recorded a few times. The chain carries TRBV9 and TRBJ2-1; TRBD2 matches 8 bases. In germline, CDR1 is SGDLS, CDR2 YYNGEE. Trimming took 2 bases from V and 6 from J; bases not matched to a gene: 10. CDR3 length: 16 amino acids. The CDR3 DNA reads TGTGCCAGCAGCGTGGGTCCCGGGAGGGCCTTCAATGAGCAGTTCTTC. This codes for CASSVGPGRAFNEQFF.

CDR3: CASRLSVPSGEGGTDTQYF. DNA of the CDR3: TGTGCCAGCAGGCTTTCCGTCCCTTCGGGGGAGGGGGGCACAGATACGCAGTATTTT. The chain employs TRBV5-6 and TRBJ2-3; D possibly corresponds to TRBD2 (7 bases). The CDR3 is 19 residues long. The germline gives CDR1 SGHDT, CDR2 YYEEEE. Between the trimmed V and J ends, which lost 5 bases and 1 base, there was a span of 26 bases.

The chain carries TRBV6-1 and TRBJ1-1; TRBD1 matches 7 bases. J lost 4 bases, V lost 7 bases, and 9 bases had no gene match. CDR1 is MNHNS, CDR2 SASEGT, per germline. CDR3 length equals 14 residues. The chain's CDR3 is CASISSTGSTEAFF. The CDR3 DNA reads as TGTGCCAGCATAAGTTCGACAGGGAGCACTGAAGCTTTCTTT.

This chain uses TRBV5-6 with TRBJ2-5; 15 bases match TRBD2. V lost 4 bases and J lost 7; bases outside the gene matches: 5. The length of the CDR3 is 15 residues. Germline CDR1 and CDR2: SGHDT and YYEEEE. The CDR3 protein is CASSDGLAGGLTQYF. The CDR3 DNA sequence: TGTGCCAGCAGCGACGGACTAGCGGGAGGGTTGACCCAGTACTTC.

The chain joins TRBV7-2 to TRBJ2-3; D not certain. The V and J ends lost 5 bases and 0 bases respectively, with 9 bases between them. The CDR3 contains 14 residues. The germline CDR1 and CDR2 sequences are SGHTA and FQGNSA. This chain's CDR3 is CASSTNGSTDTQYF. For the CDR3, the DNA is TGTGCCAGCAGCACCAACGGGAGCACAGATACGCAGTATTTT.